The 8 T cell receptor beta chains given below trace back to one sample, sequenced in a study of blood T cell repertoires in COVID-19. Only in-frame clones appear in the TCRdb table, and some are missing; sequencing was by immunoSEQ multiplex PCR. The sample includes around 140,000 clones, approximately 90% seen only once; the top ten take 10%. Sequencing was done on a sample of peripheral blood. The receptors originated from a man aged 50 or older with acute or convalescent COVID-19.

The V gene is TRBV6-5, the J gene TRBJ2-3; 7 nucleotides match TRBD1. V trimming: 2 bases; J trimming: 2 bases; junction bases outside the gene matches: 4. Germline-derived CDR1 and CDR2 are MNHEY and SVGAGI. This CDR3 spans 15 amino acids. The chain's CDR3 is CASSYAGTATDTQYF. CDR3 bases: TGTGCCAGCAGTTACGCCGGGACAGCCACAGATACGCAGTATTTT.

This chain links TRBV19 with TRBJ1-1; 8 bases match TRBD1. This CDR3 contains 15 residues. The germline V gene encodes CDR1 LNHDA and CDR2 SQIVND (reference sequence). The junction had 7 bases not matched to a gene; V was cut back by 7 bases and J by 0 bases. The CDR3 DNA sequence: TGTGCCAGTATTAGCAGGGGGCAAATGAACACTGAAGCTTTCTTT. Protein sequence: CASISRGQMNTEAFF.

The chain has TRBV12-5 and TRBJ2-7; TRBD1 matches 8 bases. Trimming removed 2 bases from V and 2 bases from J; junction bases left unmatched: 5. The CDR3 covers 15 residues. Germline V CDR1 and CDR2: LGHNT, FRNRAP. CDR3 DNA: TGTGCTAGTGGTTTGCTCCCGGACAGGGCCTACGAGCAGTACTTC. This codes for CASGLLPDRAYEQYF.

The rearrangement uses TRBV5-6 and TRBJ2-1; 7 nucleotides line up with TRBD2. This CDR3 contains 16 residues. Germline V lookup: CDR1 SGHDT, CDR2 YYEEEE. The junction had 13 bases not matched to a gene; V was cut back by 1 base and J by 9 bases. CDR3 sequence (DNA): TGTGCCAGCAGCTTGTGGTTCGGCGGGAGCCAGGGTGAGCAGTTCTTC. This translates into CASSLWFGGSQGEQFF.

In this sample, this clone turned up once. The J gene is TRBJ2-4, the V gene TRBV4-1, with TRBD1 as a possible D gene (6 bases). Trimming took 0 bases from V and 0 from J, leaving 9 bases between them. The CDR3 length is 16 residues. Germline CDR1 MGHRA, CDR2 YSYEKL. For the CDR3, the DNA is TGCGCCAGCAGCCAAGAGGACAGTTTAGCCAAAAACATTCAGTACTTC. Protein product: CASSQEDSLAKNIQYF.

This chain links TRBV5-5 with TRBJ1-2; no definite D call. The V gene lost 3 bases and the J gene lost 8 bases, with 17 bases spanning the gap. This CDR3 contains 14 residues. Germline V gene lookup returns CDR1 SGHKS and CDR2 YYEKEE (reference sequence). The CDR3 DNA is TGTGCCAGCAGCTCCCCCGGGAGTAGTCGAGGCTACACCTTC. It encodes CASSSPGSSRGYTF. Filled out from reference TRBV5-5 and TRBJ1-2, the complete variable domain reads DAGVTQSPTHLIKTRGQQVTLRCSPISGHKSVSWYQQVLGQGPQFIFQYYEKEERGRGNFPDRFSARQFPNYSSELNVNALLLGDSALYLCASSSPGSSRGYTFGSGTRLTVV.

This chain uses TRBV12-3 or TRBV12-4 with TRBJ1-5; D not certain. The length of the CDR3 is 12 residues. V dropped 8 bases and J dropped 4 bases, with 9 bases sitting between them. CDR3 region: CASGRVNQPQHF. For the CDR3, the DNA is TGTGCCAGCGGGAGGGTGAATCAGCCCCAGCATTTT.

As DNA, the CDR3 is TGCGCCAGCAGCTTACCCCTAGCGGGAGGCCCCTCTTTCTCTAGCTACAATGAGCAGTTCTTC. It codes for CASSLPLAGGPSFSSYNEQFF. This chain uses TRBV5-1 with TRBJ2-1, with 11 bases lining up with TRBD2. This CDR3 has 21 amino acids. The ends lost 2 bases at V and 3 bases at J; junction bases unmatched: 19. Looked up from germline, CDR1 is SGHRS and CDR2 is YFSETQ.